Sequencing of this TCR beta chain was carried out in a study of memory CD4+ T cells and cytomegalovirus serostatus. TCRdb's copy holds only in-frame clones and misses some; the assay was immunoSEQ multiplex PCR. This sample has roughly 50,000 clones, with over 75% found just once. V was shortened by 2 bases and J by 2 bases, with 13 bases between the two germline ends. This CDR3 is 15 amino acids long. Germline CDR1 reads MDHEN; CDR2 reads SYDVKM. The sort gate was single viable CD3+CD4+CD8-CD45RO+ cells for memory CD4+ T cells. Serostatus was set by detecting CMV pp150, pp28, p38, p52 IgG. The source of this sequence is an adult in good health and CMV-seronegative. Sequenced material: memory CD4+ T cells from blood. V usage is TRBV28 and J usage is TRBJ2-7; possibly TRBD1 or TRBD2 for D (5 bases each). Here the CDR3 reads CASSLTGGLAYEQYF. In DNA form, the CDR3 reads TGTGCCAGCAGTTTAACTGGGGGATTGGCCTACGAGCAGTACTTC.